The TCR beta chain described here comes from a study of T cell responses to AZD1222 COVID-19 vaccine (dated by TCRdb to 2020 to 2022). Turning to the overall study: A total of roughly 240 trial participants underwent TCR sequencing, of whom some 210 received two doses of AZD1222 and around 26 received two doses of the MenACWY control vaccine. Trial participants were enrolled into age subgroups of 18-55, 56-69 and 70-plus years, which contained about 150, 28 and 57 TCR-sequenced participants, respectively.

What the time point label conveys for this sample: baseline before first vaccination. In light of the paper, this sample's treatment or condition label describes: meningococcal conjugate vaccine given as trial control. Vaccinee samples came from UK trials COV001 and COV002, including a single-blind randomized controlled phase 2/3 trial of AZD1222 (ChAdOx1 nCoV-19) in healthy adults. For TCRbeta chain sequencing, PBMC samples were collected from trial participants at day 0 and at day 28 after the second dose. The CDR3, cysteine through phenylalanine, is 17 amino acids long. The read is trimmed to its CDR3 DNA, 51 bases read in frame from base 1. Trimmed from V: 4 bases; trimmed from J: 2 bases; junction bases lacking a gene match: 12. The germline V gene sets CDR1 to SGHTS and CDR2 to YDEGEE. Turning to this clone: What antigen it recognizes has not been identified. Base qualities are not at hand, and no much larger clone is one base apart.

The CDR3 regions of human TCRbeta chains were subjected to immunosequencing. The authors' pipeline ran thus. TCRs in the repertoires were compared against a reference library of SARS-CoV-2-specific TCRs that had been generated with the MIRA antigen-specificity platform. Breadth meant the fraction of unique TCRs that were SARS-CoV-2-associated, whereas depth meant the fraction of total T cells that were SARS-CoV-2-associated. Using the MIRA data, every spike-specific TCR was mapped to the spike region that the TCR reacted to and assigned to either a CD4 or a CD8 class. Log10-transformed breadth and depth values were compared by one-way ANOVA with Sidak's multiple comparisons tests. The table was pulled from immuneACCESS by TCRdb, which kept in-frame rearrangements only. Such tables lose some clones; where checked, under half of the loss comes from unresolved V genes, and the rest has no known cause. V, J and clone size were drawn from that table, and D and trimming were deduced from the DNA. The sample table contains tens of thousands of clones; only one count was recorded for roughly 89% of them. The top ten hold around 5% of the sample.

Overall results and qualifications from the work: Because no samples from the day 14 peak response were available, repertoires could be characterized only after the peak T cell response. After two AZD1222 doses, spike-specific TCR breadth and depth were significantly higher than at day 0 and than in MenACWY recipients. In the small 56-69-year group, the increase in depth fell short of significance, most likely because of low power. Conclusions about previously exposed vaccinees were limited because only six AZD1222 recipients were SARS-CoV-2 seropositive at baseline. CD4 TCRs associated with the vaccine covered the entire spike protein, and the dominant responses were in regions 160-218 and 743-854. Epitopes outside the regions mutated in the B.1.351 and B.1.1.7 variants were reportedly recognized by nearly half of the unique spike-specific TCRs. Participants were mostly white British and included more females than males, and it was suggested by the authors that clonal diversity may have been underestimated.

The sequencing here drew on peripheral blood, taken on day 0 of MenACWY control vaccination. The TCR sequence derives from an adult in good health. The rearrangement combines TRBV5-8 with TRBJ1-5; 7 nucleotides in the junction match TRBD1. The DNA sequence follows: TGTGCCAGCAGCGGGAGGGGGCGTGTATTTGGCAATCAGCCCCAGCATTTT. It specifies CASSGRGRVFGNQPQHF.